This TCR beta chain was identified in a study of cytomegalovirus exposure and HLA in healthy donors (dated by TCRdb to about 2017). For context, the study as a whole: An earlier analysis of several hundred of the donors reported roughly 300 Gb of sequence data and 117 million unique TCR beta sequences obtained from roughly 170 million T cells. The later analysis used no new phenotypic data to find candidate immune exposures, relying instead on TCR beta sequences and their occurrence across donors. The T cell repertoires of 666 subjects were profiled by immunosequencing and related to cytomegalovirus serostatus. A later analysis re-examined previously published TCR beta repertoires from 600 to 700 donors and added high-resolution HLA genotyping to investigate patterns of TCR occurrence. Genome-wide SNP genotypes for about 55% of the roughly 670 donors were used in a later genetic analysis, which treated that subset as a discovery cohort. The number of donors typed differed by locus, with 629-630 for A, B, C, DRB1 and DQB1, 522 for DQA1, 600 to 610 for DPA1, and 472 for DPB1. An early release that covered some 630 HLA-typed donors contained about 300 gigabases of sequencing data and tens of millions of unique TCR sequences. Donor age, sex, ethnicity and CMV serostatus were compiled alongside the repertoire data. All discovery cohort repertoires had been generated on a single sequencing platform. HLA typing included class I and class II loci at four-digit resolution. An earlier analysis of roughly 580 of the donors used high-throughput TCR beta sequencing to judge whether each TCR beta V gene segment behaved as functional or pseudogenic. Of the roughly 400 genotyped donors, around 81% fell in the genetic ancestry cluster associated with self-reported Caucasian donors. Along with the 666-subject first cohort, a separate validation cohort of over a hundred different subjects was used. Among 398 genotyped donors of the cohort, an average of around 250,000 unique TCR beta nucleotide sequences was sequenced per donor, of which 15% to 20% were non-productive. Roughly 5 DR-DQ haplotypes were treated as single units for association and clustering because of strong linkage in the cohort. To predict cytomegalovirus infection status, the study brought together high-throughput TCR immunosequencing, statistical association of individual TCRs with disease status, and machine learning. The study aimed to test whether cataloging public T cell receptors could reveal signatures of past pathogen exposure.

The cohort consisted of 666 healthy bone marrow donors. At the time of sampling, all cohort members were nominally healthy, though unrecorded immune exposures were likely present. The donor was CMV seronegative and belonged to the group of 352 seronegative cohort members. A peripheral blood sample was provided by each donor, and peripheral blood mononuclear cells were used for TCR beta sequencing. The Qiagen DNeasy Blood Extraction Kit was used to extract genomic DNA from the blood cell samples. About this clone: Its target antigen remains unknown. The sample holds no much larger clone one base away, and base qualities are not on file.

Library construction relied on the immunoSEQ multiplex PCR assay. For the multiplex PCR, a mixture combining 60 forward primers for TCR Vbeta segments and 13 reverse primers for TCR Jbeta segments was used. A multiplex PCR assay on genomic DNA amplified the CDR3 region of rearranged TCR beta genes. The amplified TCR beta libraries were sequenced on the Illumina HiSeq System as 87-base-pair reads. The published analysis was carried out like this. In a later analysis, tens of millions of unique TCR beta chains were counted across the 500 to 850 repertoires, and around 10 million of these chains were shared by at least two donors. Raw reads were error-corrected and collapsed into unique sequences with a nearest-neighbor algorithm that merged closely related sequences to remove PCR and sequencing errors. To assign V, D and J gene segments, CDR3 sequences were aligned to IMGT reference sequences. Each retained sequence needed at least a six-nucleotide match to both a V gene segment and a J gene segment. A rearrangement was called productive if the CDR3 had no stop codons and remained in frame with V and J, and every other rearrangement was called non-productive. CDR3 was defined according to IMGT convention as the region running from the second conserved V-encoded cysteine to the conserved J-encoded phenylalanine. The earlier analysis of some 550 of the donors excluded any sequence lacking an unambiguous match to a single V gene segment. An earlier analysis of under 750 of the donors called V segments functional above 56.7% productive rearrangements and segregating when the between-donor standard deviation exceeded 5%. A statistical classification framework was built to diagnose cytomegalovirus status from the catalog of TCR beta chain sequences. A later analysis assigned V and J genes by comparing TCR nucleotide sequences with IMGT/GENE-DB human TR gene sequences. A later analysis assigned CDR3 sequences and most-parsimonious VDJ recombination scenarios with the TCRdist pipeline. In a later analysis, every TCR beta chain was defined by the combination of its CDR3 amino acid sequence and its V-gene family, and reads without a unique V-gene family were dropped. As a way to deal with suspected cross-contamination and a sequencing artifact, a later analysis dropped hundreds of nucleotide sequences that were highly shared and had low generation probability. In a later analysis, a clonal expansion index was calculated for each public chain from normalized within-repertoire ranks of inferred template counts. A later analysis computed generation probabilities with a VDJ recombination model fitted to out-of-frame rearrangements, and checked the results against IGoR. In a later analysis, TCR-TCR, TCR-HLA and TCR-CMV co-occurrence was scored with hypergeometric tests, and a repertoire-size bias correction was applied to TCR pairs. False discovery rates were estimated in a later analysis by permuting HLA or CMV assignments 20 times. In a later analysis, co-occurring TCRs were grouped using DBSCAN, with TCRdist sequence similarity added in when clustering inside HLA-allele-positive subsets. Repertoires with fewer than 30,000 or more than 120,000 public chains were left out of co-occurrence clustering, as were five repertoires with anomalous nucleotide sharing. The immuneACCESS repertoire file appears here via TCRdb, limited to in-frame rearrangements. These files lack a portion of the clones; in checked studies, under half of the deficit traces to unresolved V genes, and the cause of the others is not known. V and J calls and clone size are as listed in that table; D and trimming were resolved from the DNA. The sample table contains over 100,000 clones; only one count was recorded for roughly 76% of them. The ten largest account for 2% to 2.5% of the sample.

The research as a whole found: In a later analysis, HLA-associated TCR beta chains showed more clonal expansion and lower generation probabilities than non-associated chains that were equally common. It was suggested by the authors that the approach could potentially be generalized to other disease states and immunological phenotypes. In a later analysis, some 17,000 TCR beta sequences were associated with specific HLA alleles at a false discovery rate of 0.05. Linkage disequilibrium might explain the correlated functional status among segregating V segments, but an unknown experimental factor could not be excluded. Immune exposure information for the cohort was limited to CMV serostatus. Cytomegalovirus status was reported to be diagnosed by the classifier with high specificity and sensitivity in both the original and validation cohorts. A further reported finding was that TCR beta sequences accurately predicted the HLA-A and HLA-B alleles for most subjects in the first cohort. Presence/absence analyses assumed roughly uniform sequencing depth across donors, an assumption that may not hold. The cohort was sequenced for TCR beta chains only, and without alpha or paired-chain data the features that could be detected were limited. Assigning TCR associations to individual alleles was difficult when HLA alleles, especially DR and DQ, strongly co-occurred. The sequencing pipeline was judged likely to have produced a cluster of highly shared sequence variants as a technical artifact. According to a later analysis, TCR association rates differed among HLA loci, with DRB1 alleles showing the most associated TCRs and HLA-C alleles showing the fewest. About 15 rarely observed V segments, including chromosome 9 orphons, were excluded from the earlier analysis of some 590 of the donors because counts were too low. A later genetic analysis reported fewer N-insertions in productive TCRs among donors in an Asian-associated ancestry cluster than the approximately 670-donor mean. According to a later analysis, parvovirus B19, influenza, CMV and Epstein-Barr virus appeared linked to several top co-occurrence clusters. Most TCR sequences were observed very rarely across donors, whereas some public TCRs were present in many individuals. The study gave a list of around 170 TCR beta chains associated with cytomegalovirus. Most CMV-associated TCR beta chains appeared to be HLA-restricted in a later analysis, and the HLA associations seemed to be driven largely by CMV exposure. A few of the identified cytomegalovirus-associated TCR beta chains were confirmed in vitro to be specific for cytomegalovirus antigens. An earlier analysis of around 600 of the donors showed that most TCR beta V segments appeared in productive rearrangements either about 90% or about 30% of the time, which broadly matched IMGT annotations. A later genetic analysis associated a missense DCLRE1C variant with V-gene and J-gene trimming of TCR beta chains, and an independent cohort replicated the association. Because HLA typing was missing for some donors at each locus, association tests included only the typed subset.

The receptor was isolated from a man in his thirties or forties in good health and CMV-seronegative. Sequencing was carried out using PBMCs.

CDR3 loop: CASSFPQSGGRGEQYF. The bases are TGTGCCAGCAGCTTCCCTCAGTCGGGGGGGCGTGGAGAGCAGTACTTC. The V gene is TRBV7-9 and the J gene is TRBJ2-5; the central 8 bases match TRBD2. CDR1 and CDR2, looked up from the germline V gene (reference sequence), are SEHNR and FQNEAQ. The V end gives up 3 bases and the J end 11 bases, leaving 17 bases in the junction not matched to a gene. Its CDR3 holds 16 amino acids, cysteine through phenylalanine. Only the CDR3 part of the read is kept: 48 bases, read in frame from the first base.